These 17 T cell receptor beta chains were all obtained from the same sample, sequenced in a study of Graves' ophthalmopathy and Graves' hyperthyroidism. TCR beta CDR3 regions were amplified from RNA transcripts. The first round was an RT-PCR with HTBI primers, and the second round was a multiplex PCR. TCRdb fed the multiplex PCR reads into MiXCR, producing one record per CDR3 protein. The sample includes some 350,000 distinct CDR3 sequences, approximately 18% of them seen just once. The sequenced sample consisted of peripheral blood. The receptors stem from an adult woman with stable Graves' hyperthyroidism.

This clonotype was recorded many times. The chain couples TRBV29-1 to TRBJ1-2; D is uncertain. Germline values: CDR1 SQVTM, CDR2 ANQGSEA. V was cut by 7 bases and J by 1 base, with 7 bases left in between. The CDR3 has 11 residues. CDR3 bases: TGCAGCGGGGTGGTTAACTATGGCTACACCTTC. Translated: CSGVVNYGYTF.

The chain couples TRBV11-2 to TRBJ2-5; D gene unclear. Trimming stripped 6 bases from V and 1 base from J, with 12 bases between. Per germline, CDR1 SGHAT and CDR2 FQNNGV. CDR3 length equals 14 residues. The CDR3 reads CASRGLLGQETQYF. The CDR3 DNA is TGTGCCAGCAGGGGCCTATTGGGCCAAGAGACCCAGTACTTC.

This clonotype was detected ten times or more. The chain is built from TRBV2 and TRBJ1-1; D remains unclear. Germline-derived CDR1 and CDR2 are SNHLY and FYNNEI. CDR3 size: 13 residues. Trimming took off 5 bases at V and 4 bases at J, with 11 bases between the two ends. CDR3 coding DNA: TGTGCCAGCAGTCGCGATTCGCGCACTGAAGCTTTCTTT. This encodes CASSRDSRTEAFF.

This clonotype was counted at least ten times. V usage is TRBV9 and J usage is TRBJ1-2; D call uncertain. CDR3 length: 13 residues. Trimming took 0 bases from V and 5 from J, leaving 8 bases between them. From germline, CDR1 is SGDLS and CDR2 YYNGEE. The CDR3 sequence: CASSVALEYGYTF. CDR3 nucleotide sequence: TGTGCCAGCAGCGTAGCCTTGGAGTATGGCTACACCTTC.

This clonotype was recorded many times. This chain connects TRBV12-3 or TRBV12-4 to TRBJ2-7; the D gene is possibly TRBD1 (5 bases). The CDR3 extends over 14 amino acids. V dropped 5 bases and J dropped 3 bases, with 14 bases sitting between them. CDR3 sequence: CASSPQGARYEQYF. CDR3 sequence (DNA): TGTGCCAGCAGTCCTCAGGGTGCACGCTACGAGCAGTACTTC.

This clonotype was observed at least ten times. The V call is TRBV28, the J call TRBJ2-7; possible D gene TRBD1, 5 bases. Looked up from germline, CDR1 is MDHEN and CDR2 is SYDVKM. CDR3 size: 16 residues. The ends were cut back, 3 bases at V and 1 base at J, with 16 bases in the middle. CDR3 protein: CASSFALSQASYEQYF. As DNA, the CDR3 is TGTGCCAGCAGTTTCGCGTTGTCACAGGCGTCCTACGAGCAGTACTTC.

The CDR3 protein is CASSSGTGGLYGYTF. The CDR3 DNA sequence: TGTGCCAGCAGCTCCGGGACAGGGGGACTCTATGGCTACACCTTC. V gene TRBV7-8 combines with J gene TRBJ1-2, with 11 bases lining up with TRBD1. Germline-derived CDR1 and CDR2 are SGHVS and FQNEAQ. V shed 4 bases, J shed 4 bases, and the junction held 5 bases outside the gene matches. This CDR3 is built from 15 residues.

This clonotype was observed many times. This chain links TRBV18 with TRBJ1-5; a weak D match, TRBD1 (5 bases). Germline loops: CDR1 KGHSH, CDR2 LQKENI. CDR3 length equals 15 residues. V shed 0 bases and J shed 7 bases, with 13 bases lying between them. The CDR3 here is CASSPPVPGVQPQHF. The CDR3 region has the DNA TGTGCCAGCTCACCACCCGTACCGGGGGTGCAGCCCCAGCATTTT.

This clonotype was seen at least ten times. The chain uses TRBV27 and TRBJ2-5, with 8 bases that match TRBD1. The length of the CDR3 is 15 residues. In germline, CDR1 is MNHEY, CDR2 SMNVEV (reference sequence). Losses at the gene ends were 3 bases for V and 5 bases for J; bases not matched to a gene: 8. The CDR3 here is CASSFSGGLGETQYF. The CDR3 nucleotides read TGTGCCAGCAGTTTTTCAGGGGGCCTGGGGGAGACCCAGTACTTC.

The sample holds many counts of this clonotype. The chain uses TRBV7-9 and TRBJ1-1; D call uncertain. The V gene's germline CDR1 is SEHNR and CDR2 FQNEAQ (reference sequence). The V end lost 1 base, the J end lost 1 base, and 10 bases lay between the germline ends. The CDR3 loop spans 15 amino acids. The CDR3 is CASSLEEGRNTEAFF. The DNA of the CDR3 is TGTGCCAGCAGCTTAGAGGAGGGAAGGAACACTGAAGCTTTCTTT. Together with reference TRBV7-9 and TRBJ1-1, the CDR3 gives the full variable domain: DTGVSQNPRHKITKRGQNVTFRCDPISEHNRLYWYRQTLGQGPEFLTYFQNEAQLEKSRLLSDRFSAERPKGSFSTLEIQRTEQGDSAMYLCASSLEEGRNTEAFFGQGTRLTVV.

The chain employs TRBV6-1 and TRBJ1-2; a possible D gene is TRBD1 (6 bases). This CDR3 has 16 amino acids. Germline CDR1 reads MNHNS; CDR2 reads SASEGT. V shed 1 base and J shed 2 bases, with 14 bases lying between them. DNA of the CDR3: TGTGCCAGCAGTGAAGGAGACAGGCTCCTCAACTATGGCTACACCTTC. It is translated as CASSEGDRLLNYGYTF.

The V gene is TRBV6-5, the J gene TRBJ2-5; 7 bases match TRBD1. The germline CDR1 and CDR2 sequences are MNHEY and SVGAGI. V shed 3 bases, J shed 2 bases, and the junction held 12 bases outside the gene matches. The CDR3 contains 17 residues. Here the CDR3 DNA reads TGTGCCAGCAGTTATACCCCGCCCGGGACAGCACAAGAGACCCAGTACTTC. As protein: CASSYTPPGTAQETQYF.

The chain employs TRBV3-1 and TRBJ2-7; 10 positions match TRBD2. The CDR3 totals 15 residues. V gave up 2 bases and J gave up 7 bases; unmatched junction bases: 8. Germline lookup yields CDR1 LGHDT and CDR2 YNNKEL (reference sequence). The CDR3 sequence: CASSQRVPSGGEQYF. CDR3 DNA sequence: TGTGCCAGCAGCCAACGGGTCCCTAGCGGGGGTGAGCAGTACTTC.

V usage is TRBV25-1 and J usage is TRBJ2-7, with 8 bases matching TRBD1. The CDR3 covers 16 residues. V gave up 0 bases and J gave up 5 bases; unmatched junction bases: 9. Germline V gene lookup returns CDR1 MGHDK and CDR2 SYGVNS. The CDR3 protein is CASSEYTGQGEHEQYF. CDR3 nucleotide sequence: TGTGCCAGCAGTGAATACACCGGACAGGGCGAACACGAGCAGTACTTC.

This chain uses TRBV28 with TRBJ2-2, with 8 bases matching TRBD1. With 8 bases clipped from V and 1 base from J, the junction kept 3 bases outside the gene matches. The CDR3 covers 14 residues. Germline loops: CDR1 MDHEN, CDR2 SYDVKM. In nucleotides, the CDR3 is TGTGCCAGCCAAGACAGGGGGAACACCGGGGAGCTGTTTTTT. Protein product: CASQDRGNTGELFF. The entire variable domain, with the rest obtained from reference TRBV28 and TRBJ2-2, is as follows: DVKVTQSSRYLVKRTGEKVFLECVQDMDHENMFWYRQDPGLGLRLIYFSYDVKMKEKGDIPEGYSVSREKKERFSLILESASTNQTSMYLCASQDRGNTGELFFGEGSRLTVL.

This clonotype was observed many times. For the CDR3, the DNA is TGTGCCAGCAGTTACCGGACCTGGCAAGAGACCCAGTACTTC. This gives the protein CASSYRTWQETQYF. V and J are TRBV6-2 or TRBV6-3 and TRBJ2-5; no clear D gene. Germline loops: CDR1 MNHEY, CDR2 SVGEGT. V was clipped by 2 bases and J by 2 bases, with 9 bases between them. This CDR3 spans 14 amino acids.

The sample holds many counts of this clonotype. The CDR3 protein is CASSFGGGRETQYF. The CDR3 DNA reads as TGTGCCAGCAGTTTCGGGGGCGGTCGGGAGACCCAGTACTTC. The gene calls are TRBV28 and TRBJ2-5; the D gene could be TRBD1 or TRBD2 (6 bases each). This CDR3 is built from 14 residues. Looked up from germline, CDR1 is MDHEN and CDR2 is SYDVKM. Trimming stripped 3 bases from V and 5 bases from J, with 13 bases between. The full variable domain, completed using reference TRBV28 and TRBJ2-5, is DVKVTQSSRYLVKRTGEKVFLECVQDMDHENMFWYRQDPGLGLRLIYFSYDVKMKEKGDIPEGYSVSREKKERFSLILESASTNQTSMYLCASSFGGGRETQYFGPGTRLLVL.